Presented here are 8 T cell receptor beta chains from one specimen sequenced in a study of OX40 agonist ivuxolimab in advanced cancers. TCRdb keeps only in-frame clones here, not all; method: immunoSEQ multiplex PCR. The sample includes under 60,000 clones, around 94% of them seen just once. The starting material was CD4+ or CD8+ T cells sorted from blood, obtained in a trial of the OX40 agonist ivuxolimab. These receptors were taken from an adult with an advanced solid tumor such as melanoma, head and neck, liver or kidney cancer.

J is TRBJ1-1 and V is TRBV30; D perhaps matches TRBD1 (6 bases). Trimming left V 2 bases short and J 1 base short, with 14 bases between. The germline V gene encodes CDR1 GTSNPN and CDR2 SVGIG (reference sequence). This CDR3 is built from 15 residues. CDR3 sequence reads: CAWSLGASANTEAFF. In DNA, the CDR3 is TGTGCCTGGAGTTTGGGGGCGAGTGCGAACACTGAAGCTTTCTTT.

The CDR3 loop is CASSQWDSYNEQFF. Here the CDR3 DNA reads TGCGCCAGCAGCCAGTGGGACAGCTACAATGAGCAGTTCTTC. The chain links TRBV4-1 to TRBJ2-1, with 7 bases fitting TRBD1. The CDR3 loop spans 14 amino acids. The junction had 2 bases not matched to a gene; V was cut back by 3 bases and J by 3 bases. Germline-derived CDR1 and CDR2 are MGHRA and YSYEKL.

In DNA, the CDR3 is TGTGCCGTCCGGGAAAACACCGGGGAGCTGTTTTTT. It is translated as CAVRENTGELFF. The chain uses TRBV28 and TRBJ2-2; D might be TRBD2 (5 bases). The germline V gene has CDR1 MDHEN and CDR2 SYDVKM. The CDR3 sequence is 12 residues long. V was pared by 11 bases and J by 2 bases, with 9 bases between. Full variable domain (remainder filled in from reference TRBV28 and TRBJ2-2): DVKVTQSSRYLVKRTGEKVFLECVQDMDHENMFWYRQDPGLGLRLIYFSYDVKMKEKGDIPEGYSVSREKKERFSLILESASTNQTSMYLCAVRENTGELFFGEGSRLTVL.

The J gene is TRBJ2-3, the V gene TRBV27; D remains ambiguous. Germline values: CDR1 MNHEY, CDR2 SMNVEV (reference sequence). The CDR3 has 15 residues. V was pared by 5 bases and J by 0 bases, with 12 bases between. The CDR3 DNA sequence: TGTGCCAGCAGTCCTGACATCGTTAGCACAGATACGCAGTATTTT. It translates to CASSPDIVSTDTQYF.

This clone has just one count. This CDR3 reads CASSTFTSGEQFF. The CDR3 DNA is TGTGCCAGTAGTACCTTCACTAGCGGGGAGCAGTTCTTC. V and J are TRBV19 and TRBJ2-1; 9 bases map to TRBD2. Trimming took 4 bases from V and 10 from J; bases not matched to a gene: 5. There are 13 residues in the CDR3. Germline lookup yields CDR1 LNHDA and CDR2 SQIVND (reference sequence).

The rearrangement joins TRBV9 to TRBJ2-2, with unresolved D. Germline CDR1 reads SGDLS; CDR2 reads YYNGEE. The CDR3 is 16 amino acids. Trimming cost V 0 bases and J 7 bases, with 16 bases left between them. The CDR3 sequence is CASSVGRSALVGELFF. The CDR3 DNA is TGTGCCAGCAGCGTAGGTCGGAGTGCCCTCGTCGGGGAGCTGTTTTTT.

This clone was seen more than once but under ten times. The chain links TRBV7-2 to TRBJ2-7; D is unclear. Trimming cost V 5 bases and J 0 bases, with 8 bases left between them. Germline values: CDR1 SGHTA, CDR2 FQGNSA. This CDR3 contains 13 residues. Here the CDR3 reads CASSLPGSYEQYF. The CDR3 coding sequence is TGTGCCAGCAGCCTCCCGGGCTCCTACGAGCAGTACTTC.

The chain carries TRBV11-2 and TRBJ2-3; no firm D call. Per germline, CDR1 SGHAT and CDR2 FQNNGV. This CDR3 contains 14 residues. The V and J ends lost 2 bases and 4 bases respectively, with 10 bases between them. The CDR3: CASSLSGGADTQYF. The CDR3 DNA reads TGTGCCAGCAGCTTATCGGGTGGCGCAGATACGCAGTATTTT. Filled out from reference TRBV11-2 and TRBJ2-3, the complete variable domain reads EAGVAQSPRYKIIEKRQSVAFWCNPISGHATLYWYQQILGQGPKLLIQFQNNGVVDDSQLPKDRFSAERLKGVDSTLKIQPAKLEDSAVYLCASSLSGGADTQYFGPGTRLTVL.